These 22 T cell receptor beta chains were sequenced from one sample in a study of blood T cell repertoires in COVID-19. TCRdb's copy holds only in-frame clones and misses some; the assay was immunoSEQ multiplex PCR. The sample lists just under 30,000 clones, 80% to 90% seen once, with 16% in the top ten. Sequenced: peripheral blood. The receptors shown here come from a man older than 75 with acute or convalescent COVID-19.

This rearrangement joins TRBV12-3 or TRBV12-4 to TRBJ1-5; D is unresolved. V was cut by 5 bases and J by 3 bases, with 8 bases left in between. The length of the CDR3 is 13 residues. The CDR3 nucleotides read TGTGCCAGCAGTAGGAGCCTCAATCAGCCCCAGCATTTT. Encoded protein: CASSRSLNQPQHF.

The gene calls are TRBV5-1 and TRBJ2-2, with 7 nucleotides matching TRBD1. The junction had 4 bases not matched to a gene; V was cut back by 4 bases and J by 4 bases. The germline gives CDR1 SGHRS, CDR2 YFSETQ. CDR3 size: 14 residues. CDR3 sequence: CASSRDSVTGELFF. In nucleotides, the CDR3 is TGCGCCAGCAGCCGGGACAGCGTCACCGGGGAGCTGTTTTTT.

The genes are TRBV6-2 or TRBV6-3 and TRBJ1-5; 8 bases fit TRBD1. The CDR3 is 18 residues long. Germline loops: CDR1 MNHEY, CDR2 SVGEGT. The V gene end was trimmed by 5 bases and the J gene end by 0 bases; junction bases not matched to a gene: 12. The CDR3 sequence: CASSPPGTGVNSNQPQHF. The CDR3 DNA reads TGTGCCAGCAGTCCACCCGGGACAGGAGTTAATAGCAATCAGCCCCAGCATTTT.

This chain connects TRBV5-5 to TRBJ2-7; 7 bases are a match to TRBD1. The junction had 5 bases not matched to a gene; V was cut back by 3 bases and J by 2 bases. The CDR3 length is 14 residues. Germline CDR1 reads SGHKS; CDR2 reads YYEKEE (reference sequence). The CDR3 DNA reads TGTGCCAGCAGCTCCCCGGGACAGCCCTACGAGCAGTACTTC. Translation gives CASSSPGQPYEQYF.

The chain couples TRBV7-8 to TRBJ2-7; D uncertain. The V end was cut by 1 base, the J end by 1 base, with 11 bases between. The germline CDR1 and CDR2 sequences are SGHVS and FQNEAQ. The CDR3 spans 15 residues. Here the CDR3 reads CASSLGLVTSYEQYF. The CDR3 DNA sequence: TGTGCCAGCAGCTTAGGTTTGGTGACATCCTACGAGCAGTACTTC.

V usage is TRBV9 and J usage is TRBJ2-1, with D tentatively TRBD1 (6 bases). The CDR3 length is 16 residues. Germline assignment: CDR1 SGDLS and CDR2 YYNGEE. Deletions cut 4 bases from V and 4 bases from J, with 18 bases between. In DNA, the CDR3 is TGTGCCAGCAGCAGTCAGCCGGGACAAAGATACAATGAGCAGTTCTTC. Translating gives CASSSQPGQRYNEQFF.

The gene calls are TRBV6-1 and TRBJ2-5; D remains ambiguous. Looked up from germline, CDR1 is MNHNS and CDR2 is SASEGT. Trimming took 1 base from V and 0 from J, leaving 6 bases between them. There are 14 residues in the CDR3. Written as DNA, the CDR3 is TGTGCCAGCAGTGAAGTTCGGGACCAAGAGACCCAGTACTTC. It encodes CASSEVRDQETQYF.

The chain employs TRBV28 and TRBJ2-3; TRBD2 agrees at 7 bases. Germline V CDR1 and CDR2: MDHEN, SYDVKM. The V gene end was trimmed by 7 bases and the J gene end by 2 bases; junction bases not matched to a gene: 12. The CDR3 totals 16 residues. The CDR3: CASNPPGLAVTDTQYF. DNA of the CDR3: TGTGCCAGCAATCCCCCAGGGCTAGCGGTCACAGATACGCAGTATTTT.

This sequence joins TRBV4-1 and TRBJ1-2; D is perhaps TRBD1 (5 bases). Trimming removed 6 bases from V and 2 bases from J, with 22 bases in between. The germline V gene has CDR1 MGHRA and CDR2 YSYEKL. The CDR3 contains 17 residues. Here the CDR3 reads CASRCTNRSGRNYGYTF. Here the CDR3 DNA reads TGCGCCAGCAGGTGCACAAACAGGTCAGGAAGAAACTATGGCTACACCTTC.

J is TRBJ2-5 and V is TRBV7-2; 11 bases are a match to TRBD1. Germline V gives CDR1 SGHTA, CDR2 FQGNSA. The CDR3 totals 14 residues. Trimming cost V 0 bases and J 11 bases; bases outside gene matches: 5. The CDR3 DNA is TGTGCCAGCAGCTTAGCGTGGGACAGGGGGGGTCAGTACTTC. Amino acid sequence: CASSLAWDRGGQYF.

J is TRBJ1-5 and V is TRBV29-1, with D perhaps TRBD1 (6 bases). The CDR3 totals 13 residues. V was shortened by 4 bases and J by 3 bases, with 10 bases between the two germline ends. Germline values: CDR1 SQVTM, CDR2 ANQGSEA. Written as DNA, the CDR3 is TGCAGCGTTGCTCAGGGGTTCAATCAGCCCCAGCATTTT. It specifies CSVAQGFNQPQHF. Looking up the rest from reference TRBV29-1 and TRBJ1-5 gives the full variable domain: SAVISQKPSRDICQRGTSLTIQCQVDSQVTMMFWYRQQPGQSLTLIATANQGSEATYESGFVIDKFPISRPNLTFSTLTVSNMSPEDSSIYLCSVAQGFNQPQHFGDGTRLSIL.

V and J are TRBV19 and TRBJ2-7; tentatively, D is TRBD1 (6 bases). CDR3 length: 15 residues. The germline V gene encodes CDR1 LNHDA and CDR2 SQIVND (reference sequence). V was shortened by 4 bases and J by 1 base, with 14 bases between the two germline ends. The CDR3: CASSSGGTFSYEQYF. The CDR3 coding sequence is TGTGCCAGTAGTAGTGGTGGGACATTTTCCTACGAGCAGTACTTC. The complete variable domain, with remaining parts taken from reference TRBV19 and TRBJ2-7, reads DGGITQSPKYLFRKEGQNVTLSCEQNLNHDAMYWYRQDPGQGLRLIYYSQIVNDFQKGDIAEGYSVSREKKESFPLTVTSAQKNPTAFYLCASSSGGTFSYEQYFGPGTRLTVT.

V is TRBV10-1 and J is TRBJ1-1; 10 positions agree with TRBD1. Germline V gives CDR1 WNHNN, CDR2 SYGVQD (reference sequence). The CDR3 totals 14 residues. V shed 3 bases and J 6 bases; nucleotides not matched to a gene: 4. The CDR3 loop is CASSDGQGVAEAFF. CDR3 sequence (DNA): TGCGCCAGCAGTGATGGACAGGGGGTAGCTGAAGCTTTCTTT.

This clone was counted once. The chain is built from TRBV5-1 and TRBJ2-3; weak D call: TRBD2 (5 bases). CDR3 size: 16 residues. From germline, CDR1 is SGHRS and CDR2 YFSETQ. V lost 1 base to trimming and J lost 1 base, with 13 bases between them. The CDR3 region has the DNA TGCGCCAGCAGCTTGTTCCGGGGTGGGGGCACAGATACGCAGTATTTT. Translated: CASSLFRGGGTDTQYF.

This chain joins TRBV30 and TRBJ2-3; a possible D gene is TRBD2 (5 bases). Germline assignment: CDR1 GTSNPN and CDR2 SVGIG (reference sequence). V gave up 1 base and J gave up 0 bases, with 20 bases separating them. The CDR3 spans 18 residues. CDR3 nucleotide sequence: TGTGCCTGGAGTGGACTACTCAAACGTCTCACTAGCACAGATACGCAGTATTTT. This codes for CAWSGLLKRLTSTDTQYF.

The chain links TRBV30 to TRBJ1-2; D may be TRBD1 (6 bases). The CDR3 length is 14 residues. Germline V CDR1 and CDR2: GTSNPN, SVGIG (reference sequence). V shed 5 bases and J shed 6 bases, with 19 bases lying between them. The CDR3 region is CAWGGQGPKNGYTF. In DNA, the CDR3 is TGTGCCTGGGGGGGGCAGGGCCCGAAGAATGGCTACACCTTC. The variable domain in full, completed from reference TRBV30 and TRBJ1-2, reads SQTIHQWPATLVQPVGSPLSLECTVEGTSNPNLYWYRQAAGRGLQLLFYSVGIGQISSEVPQNLSASRPQDRQFILSSKKLLLSDSGFYLCAWGGQGPKNGYTFGSGTRLTVV.

This sequence joins TRBV18 and TRBJ1-5; 7 nucleotides match TRBD1. The ends lost 4 bases at V and 0 bases at J; junction bases unmatched: 6. CDR1 KGHSH and CDR2 LQKENI come from the germline V gene. The CDR3 loop spans 16 amino acids. DNA of the CDR3: TGTGCCAGCTCACTCGGACAGGTTATTAGCAATCAGCCCCAGCATTTT. Its translation is CASSLGQVISNQPQHF.

The chain employs TRBV25-1 and TRBJ2-5; 7 bases agree with TRBD2. J was trimmed by 4 bases and V by 5 bases; bases with no gene match: 4. CDR3 length: 13 amino acids. CDR1 is MGHDK, CDR2 SYGVNS, per germline. The CDR3 DNA is TGTGCCAGCAGTAACTTAGCGGGAGAGACCCAGTACTTC. It specifies CASSNLAGETQYF.

The chain links TRBV9 to TRBJ2-2; D gene ambiguous. The germline V and J ends were trimmed by 0 bases and 7 bases, with 7 bases remaining between them. Germline CDR1 and CDR2: SGDLS and YYNGEE. The CDR3 has 13 amino acids. The CDR3 nucleotides read TGTGCCAGCAGCGTAGGGCCCCTCGGGGAGCTGTTTTTT. Protein: CASSVGPLGELFF.

The chain has TRBV9 and TRBJ2-3; 12 bases agree with TRBD2. This CDR3 has 20 residues. Germline assignment: CDR1 SGDLS and CDR2 YYNGEE. Trimming took 2 bases from V and 0 from J; bases not matched to a gene: 13. DNA of the CDR3: TGTGCCAGCAGCGTCCCGATCGCTAGCGGGGGGGCCAGAAGCACAGATACGCAGTATTTT. Translated, it gives CASSVPIASGGARSTDTQYF.

The V call is TRBV25-1, the J call TRBJ1-2; perhaps TRBD1 as D (5 bases). Germline V CDR1 and CDR2: MGHDK, SYGVNS. This CDR3 is 14 amino acids long. Trimming pared 1 base from V and 7 bases from J, leaving 13 bases between. CDR3 loop: CASSESGPPSGYTF. CDR3 coding DNA: TGTGCCAGCAGTGAATCAGGGCCCCCGAGTGGCTACACCTTC.

This clone was seen a handful of times. The rearrangement joins TRBV15 to TRBJ2-7; a possible D gene is TRBD2 (6 bases). From germline, CDR1 is LNHNV and CDR2 YYDKDF (reference sequence). The CDR3 spans 15 residues. The V and J ends lost 3 bases and 7 bases respectively, with 19 bases between them. The CDR3 DNA reads TGTGCCACCAGCAGGATGGGGACTTCCGCGGGGGAGCAGTACTTC. Amino acid sequence: CATSRMGTSAGEQYF.